This T cell receptor (beta chain) was observed in a study of blood T cell repertoires in COVID-19. At the level of the study: COVID-19 samples, acute and convalescent, were from the United States, Italy and Spain. The analysed material was cDNA or gDNA that came from T cells, B-cell-depleted T cells, or PBMCs.

The CDR3 runs 13 residues. In germline, CDR1 is ENHRY, CDR2 SYGVKD. The V end lost 11 bases, the J end lost 1 base, and 14 bases lay between the germline ends. Assay used: immunoSEQ multiplex PCR; TCRdb lists only in-frame clones, some missing. Counted here are some 190,000 clones, 80% occurring once; the ten biggest clones make up around 4.5%. Those enrolled, adults aged about 18 to 89 years, came from around 25 US areas. Participants' reported clinical history set cohort assignment. The sequence was obtained from a man in his thirties or forties with acute COVID-19. Sequenced: PBMCs or T cells enriched from blood (not recorded which). This sequence joins TRBV10-3 and TRBJ1-1; unclear D gene. CDR3 nucleotides: TGTGCCGCCTGGACTCCAAAGAACACTGAAGCTTTCTTT. Its protein product is CAAWTPKNTEAFF.